A single sample gave rise to the 16 T cell receptor beta chains below, sequenced in a study of spatial heterogeneity in lung cancer. The time point was: sample taken at primary tumor resection. TCRs were sequenced from unsorted whole RNA of tumor, nontumor lung or PBMC. TCRdb independently ran MiXCR on the 5' RACE reads; one entry per CDR3 protein. The sample lists about 1,200 distinct CDR3 sequences; around 13% were seen once. The sample here was normal lung tissue next to the tumor, taken at surgery. These receptors all stem from a male donor with early-stage non-small cell lung cancer.

This clonotype is medium-sized. V usage is TRBV4-1 and J usage is TRBJ2-7, with D possibly called TRBD1 or TRBD2 (6 bases each). CDR3 length equals 17 residues. Deletions cut 4 bases from V and 1 base from J, with 20 bases between. The germline V gene encodes CDR1 MGHRA and CDR2 YSYEKL. CDR3 protein: CASSPPGAPSESYEQYF. The CDR3 region has the DNA TGCGCCAGCAGCCCCCCGGGGGCTCCTAGCGAGTCCTACGAGCAGTACTTC.

This clonotype was observed a few times. The J gene is TRBJ2-7, the V gene TRBV5-5; D gene uncertain. CDR3 length: 13 residues. The V gene lost 5 bases and the J gene lost 3 bases, with 12 bases spanning the gap. CDR1 SGHKS and CDR2 YYEKEE come from the germline V gene (reference sequence). The CDR3 is CASSWSANYEQYF. In DNA, the CDR3 is TGTGCCAGCAGTTGGTCAGCGAACTACGAGCAGTACTTC.

This clonotype is termed medium-sized. The chain couples TRBV6-1 to TRBJ1-1; 9 bases align to TRBD1. Trimming removed 3 bases from V and 3 bases from J; junction bases left unmatched: 2. The CDR3 has 14 amino acids. Germline CDR1 is MNHNS and CDR2 is SASEGT. The CDR3 here is CASSEDRGDTEAFF. The DNA of the CDR3 is TGTGCCAGCAGTGAGGACAGGGGAGACACTGAAGCTTTCTTT.

This clonotype qualifies as large. The genes are TRBV7-2 and TRBJ1-6; possible D gene TRBD1, 6 bases. The V end lost 6 bases, the J end lost 7 bases, and 16 bases lay between the germline ends. Germline loops: CDR1 SGHTA, CDR2 FQGNSA. The CDR3 is 15 residues long. The CDR3 loop reads CASRQHTGTNSPLHF. CDR3 DNA sequence: TGTGCCAGCAGACAACATACAGGGACCAATTCACCCCTCCACTTT.

In its sample, this clonotype ranks as medium-sized (0.01 to 0.1%). V and J are TRBV7-2 and TRBJ1-2; D might be TRBD1 (5 bases). Germline V CDR1 and CDR2: SGHTA, FQGNSA. CDR3 length: 13 amino acids. V gave up 5 bases and J gave up 4 bases, with 11 bases separating them. The DNA for the CDR3 is TGTGCCAGCAGCCGGGACTGGTCCTATGGCTACACCTTC. This sequence encodes CASSRDWSYGYTF.

This clonotype counts as medium-sized. The V and J genes are TRBV7-6 and TRBJ2-2, with D perhaps being TRBD1 or TRBD2 (5 bases each). Germline CDR1 SGHVS, CDR2 FNYEAQ. The V end was cut by 4 bases, the J end by 5 bases, with 20 bases between. The CDR3 is 17 amino acids. DNA of the CDR3: TGTGCCAGCAGCTCGGGAATGGGTGGGGCGACAACCGGGGAGCTGTTTTTT. Translated: CASSSGMGGATTGELFF.

This clonotype counts as medium-sized. In nucleotides, the CDR3 is TGTGCCAGCAGTTCCCGGGACAGGGGGAACAATGAGCAGTTCTTC. It translates to CASSSRDRGNNEQFF. The V call is TRBV6-6, the J call TRBJ2-1, with 11 bases matching TRBD1. The germline gives CDR1 MNHNY, CDR2 SVGAGI (reference sequence). Trimming at V came to 4 bases and at J to 5 bases, leaving 4 bases not matched to a gene. This CDR3 spans 15 amino acids.

V is TRBV28 and J is TRBJ2-3; the D gene is possibly TRBD2 (5 bases). Trimming left V 4 bases short and J 2 bases short, with 16 bases between. This CDR3 comprises 16 residues. Per germline, CDR1 MDHEN and CDR2 SYDVKM. CDR3 nucleotide sequence: TGTGCCAGCAGTTACTTGGACTCCAAAAACACAGATACGCAGTATTTT. This codes for CASSYLDSKNTDTQYF.

The chain links TRBV7-9 to TRBJ2-7; 8 nucleotides align to TRBD1. The CDR3 is 11 residues long. With 5 bases clipped from V and 12 bases from J, the junction kept 6 bases outside the gene matches. Germline loops: CDR1 SEHNR, CDR2 FQNEAQ (reference sequence). The CDR3 DNA follows: TGTGCCAGCAGCCCGGGCAGGGGGCCGTACTTC. Translated: CASSPGRGPYF.

This clonotype is classed as medium-sized. The V and J genes are TRBV5-1 and TRBJ2-5, with 9 bases identical to TRBD2. The CDR3 totals 17 residues. V shed 0 bases, J shed 2 bases, and the junction held 8 bases outside the gene matches. The germline V gene has CDR1 SGHRS and CDR2 YFSETQ. The CDR3 region has the DNA TGCGCCAGCAGCTTGGGCCAACTAGCGGGCGCACAAGAGACCCAGTACTTC. Residues: CASSLGQLAGAQETQYF.

This clonotype is large (0.1 to 1%). The chain uses TRBV20-1 and TRBJ2-1; 11 bases align to TRBD2. Germline trimming cut 1 base from V and 0 bases from J; bases unmatched to any gene: 17. Germline V CDR1 and CDR2: DFQATT, SNEGSKA (reference sequence). The CDR3 extends over 21 amino acids. CDR3 amino acids: CSARVSILAGGPMSSYNEQFF. CDR3 DNA: TGCAGTGCTAGAGTCTCGATCCTAGCGGGGGGTCCAATGAGCTCCTACAATGAGCAGTTCTTC.

This clonotype counts as large (0.1 to 1%). The chain joins TRBV7-2 to TRBJ2-3; TRBD1 aligns across 8 bases. J gave up 3 bases and V 1 base, and 3 bases lay outside the gene matches. Germline V gene sequence: CDR1 SGHTA, CDR2 FQGNSA. The CDR3 extends over 15 amino acids. The CDR3: CASSLGTGRTDTQYF. The DNA for the CDR3 is TGTGCCAGCAGCTTAGGGACAGGGAGAACAGATACGCAGTATTTT.

Sample share makes this clonotype large. The rearrangement joins TRBV24-1 to TRBJ2-2; D remains unclear. V gave up 5 bases and J gave up 4 bases, with 7 bases separating them. The CDR3 consists of 13 residues. Germline loops: CDR1 KGHDR, CDR2 SFDVKD. The CDR3 sequence: CATSAITTGELFF. CDR3 nucleotide sequence: TGTGCCACCAGTGCGATTACCACCGGGGAGCTGTTTTTT.

This clonotype is classed as large. The chain has TRBV4-3 and TRBJ1-3; weak D call: TRBD1 (6 bases). The V and J ends lost 0 bases and 4 bases respectively, with 16 bases between them. Germline V lookup: CDR1 LGHNA, CDR2 YSLEER. CDR3 length equals 17 residues. CDR3 residues: CASSQDYGGLSGNTIYF. CDR3 in DNA: TGCGCCAGCAGCCAAGATTACGGGGGCTTATCAGGAAACACCATATATTTT.

This clonotype is medium-sized (0.01 to 0.1%) within its sample. The rearrangement uses TRBV11-2 and TRBJ1-1; D ambiguous. CDR3 length equals 12 residues. From germline, CDR1 is SGHAT and CDR2 FQNNGV. The germline V and J ends were trimmed by 1 base and 13 bases, with 13 bases remaining between them. CDR3 region: CASSLAGWVGFF. The CDR3 nucleotides read TGTGCCAGCAGCTTAGCTGGCTGGGTGGGTTTCTTT.

The chain couples TRBV20-1 to TRBJ1-2; D possibly corresponds to TRBD1 (6 bases). V was clipped by 4 bases and J by 5 bases, with 20 bases between them. Germline V gene data show CDR1 as DFQATT and CDR2 as SNEGSKA (reference sequence). This CDR3 has 15 residues. The DNA of the CDR3 is TGCAGTGCTACCAAACCGGGACAACAGTCATATGGCTACACCTTC. This codes for CSATKPGQQSYGYTF.